The 10 T cell receptor beta chains presented below share a single source sample, sequenced in a study of cytomegalovirus exposure and HLA in healthy donors. The PCR contained 60 Vbeta and 13 Jbeta primers. Produced via immunoSEQ multiplex PCR; TCRdb's table is partial and in-frame only. The sample holds about 120,000 clones, 65% to 80% seen once. The sample comprised PBMCs. The receptors shown here come from a human donor in good health.

The genes are TRBV27 and TRBJ2-5, with 9 bases fitting TRBD1. After removal of 6 bases from V and 4 bases from J, the junction contained 12 bases not matched to a gene. The CDR3 has 16 residues. The V gene's germline CDR1 is MNHEY and CDR2 SMNVEV (reference sequence). The CDR3 DNA sequence: TGTGCCAGCAGAATCCCCGGGACAGGGAAGACAGAGACCCAGTACTTC. Translation gives CASRIPGTGKTETQYF.

The chain recombines TRBV19 with TRBJ1-4, with 8 positions matching TRBD1. The germline CDR1 and CDR2 sequences are LNHDA and SQIVND (reference sequence). This CDR3 comprises 15 residues. The J segment lost 5 bases and the V segment lost 5 bases, leaving 7 bases of the junction unmatched. This chain's CDR3 is CASSDWDRQNEKLFF. CDR3 DNA sequence: TGTGCCAGTAGTGACTGGGACAGGCAAAATGAAAAACTGTTTTTT.

This clone turned up a few times. The V call is TRBV11-2, the J call TRBJ2-3; 8 bases match TRBD2. CDR3 length: 16 residues. Germline assignment: CDR1 SGHAT and CDR2 FQNNGV. V lost 4 bases to trimming and J lost 4 bases; unmatched junction nucleotides: 10. CDR3 region: CASSSSIGTRPDTQYF. For the CDR3, the DNA is TGTGCCAGCAGCTCCTCGATCGGGACTAGACCAGATACGCAGTATTTT.

This chain joins TRBV27 and TRBJ1-3; perhaps TRBD1 as D (6 bases). The CDR3 sequence is 15 residues long. V was pared by 5 bases and J by 0 bases, with 11 bases between. Germline V gene lookup returns CDR1 MNHEY and CDR2 SMNVEV (reference sequence). The CDR3 sequence is CASSPDRTSGNTIYF. As DNA, the CDR3 is TGTGCCAGCAGTCCCGACAGGACCTCTGGAAACACCATATATTTT.

V usage is TRBV9 and J usage is TRBJ1-2, with D possibly matching TRBD1 (5 bases). The germline V gene encodes CDR1 SGDLS and CDR2 YYNGEE. The V and J ends lost 0 bases and 8 bases respectively, with 11 bases between them. This CDR3 comprises 13 residues. In nucleotides, the CDR3 is TGTGCCAGCAGCGTAGGCCAGGGTGAGGGCTACACCTTC. Its translation is CASSVGQGEGYTF. The complete variable domain, with remaining parts taken from reference TRBV9 and TRBJ1-2, reads DSGVTQTPKHLITATGQRVTLRCSPRSGDLSVYWYQQSLDQGLQFLIQYYNGEERAKGNILERFSAQQFPDLHSELNLSSLELGDSALYFCASSVGQGEGYTFGSGTRLTVV.

V is TRBV18 and J is TRBJ2-6, with TRBD1 matching 8 bases. The CDR3 covers 18 residues. V shed 1 base, J shed 1 base, and the junction held 6 bases outside the gene matches. Germline V gives CDR1 KGHSH, CDR2 LQKENI. The CDR3 nucleotides read TGTGCCAGCTCACCACAAGGACAGGGATTTTCTGGGGCCAACGTCCTGACTTTC. Translation: CASSPQGQGFSGANVLTF.

This clone was seen just once. The chain uses TRBV28 and TRBJ1-2; maybe TRBD1 (6 bases). V shed 2 bases and J shed 3 bases, with 13 bases lying between them. Germline values: CDR1 MDHEN, CDR2 SYDVKM. This CDR3 has 15 amino acids. CDR3 region: CASSLGGQPHYGYTF. The CDR3 nucleotides read TGTGCCAGCAGTTTAGGGGGCCAACCCCACTATGGCTACACCTTC.

V is TRBV28 and J is TRBJ2-2; possibly TRBD2 for D (6 bases). The length of the CDR3 is 15 residues. From germline, CDR1 is MDHEN and CDR2 SYDVKM. Trimming took 7 bases from V and 5 from J, leaving 17 bases between them. As DNA, the CDR3 is TGTGCCAGCACCGGGGGAGTGTTTAGGACCGGGGAGCTGTTTTTT. It is translated as CASTGGVFRTGELFF.

V gene TRBV12-5 combines with J gene TRBJ2-5, with 9 nucleotides matching TRBD2. There are 15 residues in the CDR3. Germline trimming cut 5 bases from V and 2 bases from J; bases unmatched to any gene: 6. The germline V gene has CDR1 LGHNT and CDR2 FRNRAP. CDR3 nucleotides: TGTGCTAGTGGTGGCGGACTAGCGAGACAAGAGACCCAGTACTTC. This codes for CASGGGLARQETQYF.

Points on this clone: The conserved phenylalanine or tryptophan is not found at the CDR3 terminus, so this likely reflects a read error. The DNA is left out, because the CDR3 cannot be placed on it with certainty; the CDR3 is given as TCRdb lists it. The rearrangement links TRBV6-1 to TRBJ1-1; the tabulated D call, TRBD1, remains unverified against the DNA. Germline V gives CDR1 MNHNS, CDR2 SASEGT. The CDR3 length is 13 residues, termini included. The CDR3 is CASSEERGQGPTV.